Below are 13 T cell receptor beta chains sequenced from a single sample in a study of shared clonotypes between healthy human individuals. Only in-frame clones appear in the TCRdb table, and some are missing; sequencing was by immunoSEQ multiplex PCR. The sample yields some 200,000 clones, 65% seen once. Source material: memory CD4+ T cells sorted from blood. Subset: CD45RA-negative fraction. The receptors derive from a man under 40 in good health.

The CDR3 loop reads CASSGGRVAKNIQYF. The CDR3 nucleotides are TGTGCCAGCAGTGGAGGCAGGGTAGCCAAAAACATTCAGTACTTC. V gene TRBV25-1 combines with J gene TRBJ2-4, with a tentative D call TRBD1 (5 bases). Germline values: CDR1 MGHDK, CDR2 SYGVNS. The V gene lost 4 bases and the J gene lost 0 bases, with 10 bases spanning the gap. This CDR3 is 15 amino acids long.

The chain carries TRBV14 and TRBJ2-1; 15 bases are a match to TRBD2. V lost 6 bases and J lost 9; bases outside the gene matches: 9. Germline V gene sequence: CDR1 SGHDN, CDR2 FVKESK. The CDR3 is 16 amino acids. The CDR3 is CASRPGLAGGPVEQFF. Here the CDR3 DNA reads TGTGCCAGCAGACCCGGACTAGCGGGAGGGCCTGTTGAGCAGTTCTTC.

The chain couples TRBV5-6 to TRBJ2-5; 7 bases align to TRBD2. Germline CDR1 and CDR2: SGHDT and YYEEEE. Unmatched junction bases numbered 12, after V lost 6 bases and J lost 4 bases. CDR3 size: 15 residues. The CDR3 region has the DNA TGTGCCAGCACCAATTGGGGGGGGAGTCCAGAGACCCAGTACTTC. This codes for CASTNWGGSPETQYF. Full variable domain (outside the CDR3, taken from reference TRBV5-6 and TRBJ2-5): DAGVTQSPTHLIKTRGQQVTLRCSPKSGHDTVSWYQQALGQGPQFIFQYYEEEERQRGNFPDRFSGHQFPNYSSELNVNALLLGDSALYLCASTNWGGSPETQYFGPGTRLLVL.

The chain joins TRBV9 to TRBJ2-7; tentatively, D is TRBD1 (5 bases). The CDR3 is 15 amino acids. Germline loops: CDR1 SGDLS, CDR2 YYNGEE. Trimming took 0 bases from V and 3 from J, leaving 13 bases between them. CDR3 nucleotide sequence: TGTGCCAGCAGCGTAGGCGCAGGGTCCCACTACGAGCAGTACTTC. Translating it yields CASSVGAGSHYEQYF.

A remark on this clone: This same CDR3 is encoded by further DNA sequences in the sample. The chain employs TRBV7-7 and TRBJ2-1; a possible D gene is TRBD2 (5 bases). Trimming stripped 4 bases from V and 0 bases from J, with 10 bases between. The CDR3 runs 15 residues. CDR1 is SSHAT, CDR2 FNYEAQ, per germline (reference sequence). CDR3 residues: CASSSLGSSYNEQFF. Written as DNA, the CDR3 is TGTGCCAGCAGCTCACTAGGGAGCTCCTACAATGAGCAGTTCTTC.

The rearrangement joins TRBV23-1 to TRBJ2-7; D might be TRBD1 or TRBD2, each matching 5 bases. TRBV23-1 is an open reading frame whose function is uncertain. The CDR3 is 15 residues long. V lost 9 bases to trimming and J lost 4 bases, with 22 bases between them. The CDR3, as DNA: TGCGCCAGAATTGGGGACGGACCGTGGTGGTACGAGCAGTACTTC. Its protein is CARIGDGPWWYEQYF.

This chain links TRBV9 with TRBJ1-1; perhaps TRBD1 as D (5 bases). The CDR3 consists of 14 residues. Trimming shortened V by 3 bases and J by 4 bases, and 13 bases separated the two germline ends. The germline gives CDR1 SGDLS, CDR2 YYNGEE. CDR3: CASSARVQPTEAFF. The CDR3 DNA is TGTGCCAGCAGCGCCAGGGTCCAGCCCACTGAAGCTTTCTTT.

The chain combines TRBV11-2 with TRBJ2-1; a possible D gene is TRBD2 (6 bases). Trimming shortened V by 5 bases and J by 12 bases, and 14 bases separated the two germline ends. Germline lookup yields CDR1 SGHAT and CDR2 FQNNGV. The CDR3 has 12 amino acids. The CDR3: CASSVGRGGQFF. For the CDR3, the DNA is TGTGCCAGCAGCGTCGGACGGGGAGGGCAGTTCTTC.

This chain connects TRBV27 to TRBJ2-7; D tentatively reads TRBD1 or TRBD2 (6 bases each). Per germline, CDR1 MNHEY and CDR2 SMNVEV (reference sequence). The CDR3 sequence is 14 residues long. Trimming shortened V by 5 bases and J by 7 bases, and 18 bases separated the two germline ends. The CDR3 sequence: CASSLSGALFEQYF. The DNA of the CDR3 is TGTGCCAGCAGTCTCTCGGGGGCCCTGTTTGAGCAGTACTTC.

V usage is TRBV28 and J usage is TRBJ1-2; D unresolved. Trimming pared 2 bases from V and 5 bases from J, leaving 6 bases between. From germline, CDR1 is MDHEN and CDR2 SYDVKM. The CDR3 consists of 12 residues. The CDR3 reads CASSLRSYGYTF. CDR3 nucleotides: TGTGCCAGCAGTTTAAGGAGTTATGGCTACACCTTC.

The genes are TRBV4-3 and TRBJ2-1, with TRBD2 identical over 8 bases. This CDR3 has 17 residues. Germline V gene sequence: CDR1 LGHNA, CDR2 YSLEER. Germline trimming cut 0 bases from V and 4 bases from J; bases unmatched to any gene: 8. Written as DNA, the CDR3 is TGCGCCAGCAGCCAAGATCCCCCGGGAGGGGGGTACAATGAGCAGTTCTTC. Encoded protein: CASSQDPPGGGYNEQFF.

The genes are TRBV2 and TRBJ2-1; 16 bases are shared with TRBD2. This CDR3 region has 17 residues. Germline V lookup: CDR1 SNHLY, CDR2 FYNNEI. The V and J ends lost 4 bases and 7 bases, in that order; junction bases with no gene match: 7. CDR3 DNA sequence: TGTGCCAGCAGTGGAGGGACTAGCGGGAGGGCCGGGAATGAGCAGTTCTTC. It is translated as CASSGGTSGRAGNEQFF.

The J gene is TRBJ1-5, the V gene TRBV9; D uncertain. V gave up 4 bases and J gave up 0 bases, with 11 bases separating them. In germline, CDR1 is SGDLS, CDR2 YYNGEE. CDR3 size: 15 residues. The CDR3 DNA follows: TGTGCCAGCAGCATCAACAGTGATAGCAATCAGCCCCAGCATTTT. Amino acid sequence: CASSINSDSNQPQHF.